One sample yielded the 8 T cell receptor beta chains listed below, sequenced in a study of blood T cells in healthy people across ages. It was with a sample-barcoded 5' primer and a J-beta primer mix that a second PCR of roughly 7 to 12 cycles was run. TCRdb fed the 5' RACE reads into MiXCR, producing one record per CDR3 protein. The sample holds roughly 2 million distinct CDR3 sequences, around 48% seen once. The material sequenced was blood. Receptors originate from a woman between 40 and 55 years old in good health.

The chain employs TRBV7-2 and TRBJ1-4; D gene uncertain. Germline CDR1 SGHTA, CDR2 FQGNSA. This CDR3 has 14 residues. Trimming cost V 3 bases and J 3 bases, with 8 bases left between them. The CDR3 is CASSLGFANEKLFF. The CDR3 DNA reads TGTGCCAGCAGCTTGGGGTTTGCTAATGAAAAACTGTTTTTT.

The CDR3 loop is CASSRPGDDKETQYF. The CDR3 DNA is TGTGCCAGCAGCCGGCCGGGGGACGACAAAGAGACCCAGTACTTC. The genes are TRBV7-8 and TRBJ2-7, with TRBD2 as a possible D gene (6 bases). The J call may be incorrect, as the DNA end agrees better with TRBJ2-5. This CDR3 is built from 15 residues. Germline CDR1 SGHVS, CDR2 FQNEAQ.

This clonotype appeared many times. The chain carries TRBV6-5 and TRBJ2-1; D not resolved. Trimming stripped 2 bases from V and 8 bases from J, with 7 bases between. The germline CDR1 and CDR2 sequences are MNHEY and SVGAGI. The CDR3 runs 12 residues. The CDR3 loop reads CASSYRADEQFF. The CDR3 coding sequence is TGTGCCAGCAGTTACCGGGCCGATGAGCAGTTCTTC.

In its sample, this clonotype was seen a few times. The J gene is TRBJ2-5, the V gene TRBV7-2; D is uncertain. V lost 6 bases and J 4 bases, leaving 9 bases between the germline ends. The CDR3 sequence is 12 residues long. CDR1 is SGHTA and CDR2 is FQGNSA in the germline V gene. The CDR3 loop is CASSQATETQYF. In DNA, the CDR3 is TGTGCCAGCAGTCAAGCTACAGAGACCCAGTACTTC.

This chain connects TRBV20-1 to TRBJ1-2; D uncertain. The CDR3 has 12 residues. Looked up from germline, CDR1 is DFQATT and CDR2 is SNEGSKA (reference sequence). Between the trimmed V and J ends, which lost 3 bases and 4 bases, there was a span of 9 bases. CDR3 amino acids: CSASWRSYGYTF. The CDR3 DNA reads TGCAGTGCTAGTTGGAGGTCCTATGGCTACACCTTC.

The J gene is TRBJ2-3, the V gene TRBV7-6, with 8 bases aligning to TRBD2. The germline gives CDR1 SGHVS, CDR2 FNYEAQ. The CDR3 extends over 14 amino acids. Trimming cost V 4 bases and J 6 bases; bases outside gene matches: 6. CDR3 bases: TGTGCCAGCAGCTCAGCGGGGGTCGGGGATACGCAGTATTTT. This encodes CASSSAGVGDTQYF.

V usage is TRBV9 and J usage is TRBJ1-2, with 7 nucleotides matching TRBD1. The V segment lost 0 bases and the J segment 3 bases; nucleotides outside the gene matches: 8. Germline CDR1 SGDLS, CDR2 YYNGEE. The CDR3 is 16 amino acids. As DNA, the CDR3 is TGTGCCAGCAGCGTAGACGGAGGGGGCGGTTACTATGGCTACACCTTC. Its translation is CASSVDGGGGYYGYTF. Complete variable domain (other parts from reference TRBV9 and TRBJ1-2): DSGVTQTPKHLITATGQRVTLRCSPRSGDLSVYWYQQSLDQGLQFLIQYYNGEERAKGNILERFSAQQFPDLHSELNLSSLELGDSALYFCASSVDGGGGYYGYTFGSGTRLTVV.

Note on this clonotype: The junction does not match germline at one end; this may be a read error. The rearrangement uses TRBV6-5 and TRBJ2-5; D may match TRBD1 or TRBD2 (6 bases each). This CDR3 contains 13 residues. Per germline, CDR1 MNHEY and CDR2 SVGAGI. The CDR3 coding sequence is TGTGACAGCTCCAGGGGACTGCAAGAGACCCAGTACTTC. Its protein product is CDSSRGLQETQYF.